The rows below give T cell receptor beta chains drawn from one sample of a study of blood T cell repertoires in COVID-19. The data were produced by immunoSEQ multiplex PCR, yet TCRdb's version contains in-frame clones alone and is incomplete. Seen here are hundreds of thousands of clones, 65% to 90% observed once, and the top ten hold roughly 14%. The material sequenced was peripheral blood. The receptors here all came from a human donor in a cohort sampled during active COVID-19. CDR3s include the opening cysteine and the closing phenylalanine or tryptophan. The D gene is left open where the match is weak. Rows may omit the clone size; those that give it use once, few, many or a size class.

D	J	V	size	CDR3	DNA
-	TRBJ1-2	TRBV7-2	-	CASSLFPSMMGYTF	TGTGCCAGCAGCTTATTTCCCTCTATGATGGGCTACACCTTC
-	TRBJ1-4	TRBV18	once	CASSPTTGSTNEKLFF	TGTGCCAGCTCACCGACCACAGGGAGCACTAATGAAAAACTGTTTTTT
-	TRBJ1-1	TRBV27	-	CASSTSTASPEAFF	-
-	TRBJ1-5	TRBV2	-	CASRGSEEAQHF	TGTGCCAGCAGGGGAAGTGAGGAGGCCCAGCATTTT
-	TRBJ2-5	TRBV7-2	-	CASSLIRRAETQYF	TGTGCCAGCAGCTTAATTAGGAGGGCTGAGACCCAGTACTTC
TRBD2	TRBJ2-5	TRBV6-2/TRBV6-3	-	CASSRASGSYMETQYF	TGTGCCAGCAGTAGGGCTAGCGGGAGTTATATGGAGACCCAGTACTTC
TRBD1	TRBJ1-2	TRBV20-1	-	CSASRQGDYGYTF	TGCAGTGCTAGTAGGCAGGGGGACTATGGCTACACCTTC
-	TRBJ2-7	TRBV27	few	CASSSNIDKPYEQYF	TGTGCCAGCAGTTCAAACATTGACAAGCCCTACGAGCAGTACTTC
TRBD1	TRBJ1-6	TRBV18	-	CASSPRTGSDSPLHF	TGTGCCAGCTCACCACGGACAGGGAGTGATTCACCCCTCCACTTT
-	TRBJ2-7	TRBV19	-	CASSIAGSRHEQYF	TGTGCCAGTAGTATAGCTGGTTCGCGCCACGAGCAGTACTTC
-	TRBJ2-7	TRBV11-2	-	CASSLDAGEQYF	TGTGCCAGCAGCTTAGATGCCGGCGAGCAGTACTTC
-	TRBJ1-2	TRBV19	-	CASSTGGGAGSVAETF	TGTGCCAGTAGTACTGGGGGGGGCGCAGGGAGCGTGGCGGAGACCTTC
TRBD2	TRBJ2-1	TRBV2	-	CASSESSGRAKYEQFF	TGTGCCAGCAGTGAAAGTAGCGGGAGGGCCAAGTATGAGCAGTTCTTC
-	TRBJ2-7	TRBV27	-	CASSLYPPGQGSNYEQYF	TGTGCCAGCAGTTTATACCCCCCCGGGCAGGGATCGAACTACGAGCAGTACTTC
TRBD2	TRBJ2-2	TRBV28	once	CASSLPTSGRGLRAGELFF	TGTGCCAGCAGTTTACCTACTAGCGGGCGGGGATTGAGGGCCGGGGAGCTGTTTTTT
-	TRBJ1-3	TRBV6-5	-	CASSYLGQGGNTIYF	TGTGCCAGCAGTTACTTGGGGCAGGGTGGAAACACCATATATTTT
-	TRBJ2-4	TRBV11-2	few	CASSLAPTRGNIQYF	TGTGCCAGCAGCTTAGCACCAACGCGAGGAAACATTCAGTACTTC
-	TRBJ2-4	TRBV7-8	-	CASGWNRDIQYF	TGTGCCAGCGGATGGAACAGGGACATTCAGTACTTC
TRBD2	TRBJ2-1	TRBV6-1	once	CASSEGGSSYNEQFF	TGTGCCAGCAGTGAAGGCGGGAGCTCCTACAATGAGCAGTTCTTC
-	TRBJ2-4	TRBV5-1	-	CASSLAGENIQYF	TGCGCCAGCAGCTTGGCCGGAGAAAACATTCAGTACTTC
-	TRBJ1-5	TRBV2	-	CASSEALRGNQPQHF	TGTGCCAGCAGTGAAGCGCTTCGGGGGAATCAGCCCCAGCATTTT
-	TRBJ2-2	TRBV29-1	once	CSAQGTGELFF	TGCAGCGCCCAGGGGACCGGGGAGCTGTTTTTT
TRBD1	TRBJ1-1	TRBV13	many	CASSLGKRTGVDTEAFF	TGTGCCAGCAGCTTAGGTAAACGGACAGGGGTCGACACTGAAGCTTTCTTT
-	TRBJ2-3	TRBV7-9	-	CASSPQVLETTYTDTQYF	TGTGCCAGCAGCCCCCAGGTCCTCGAGACTACTTACACAGATACGCAGTATTTT
-	TRBJ1-4	TRBV6-5	once	CASKMTVNEKLFF	TGTGCCAGCAAAATGACAGTTAATGAAAAACTGTTTTTT
-	TRBJ1-6	TRBV12-3/TRBV12-4	once	CASSKYENSPLHF	TGTGCCAGCAGTAAATATGAGAATTCACCCCTCCACTTT
-	TRBJ1-4	TRBV7-9	-	CASSLDFNEKLFF	TGTGCCAGCAGCTTAGACTTTAATGAAAAACTGTTTTTT
-	TRBJ1-1	TRBV6-6	-	CASSPRTFSRMNTEAFF	TGTGCCAGCAGTCCAAGGACTTTCTCTAGGATGAACACTGAAGCTTTCTTT
-	TRBJ1-6	TRBV20-1	-	CSARVRDSLHF	TGCAGTGCTAGAGTCCGGGACTCCCTCCACTTT
TRBD2	TRBJ2-7	TRBV27	-	CASSPLYAGGGNEQYF	TGTGCCAGCAGTCCCCTTTACGCGGGAGGAGGGAACGAGCAGTACTTC
TRBD1	TRBJ1-5	TRBV19	-	CASSWDRVQPQHF	TGTGCCAGTAGTTGGGACAGGGTACAGCCCCAGCATTTT
TRBD2	TRBJ2-3	TRBV3-1/TRBV3-2	-	CASSPSAGSSDTQYF	TGTGCCAGCAGCCCCTCAGCGGGAAGCTCTGATACGCAGTATTTT
TRBD1	TRBJ1-1	TRBV3-1/TRBV3-2	-	CASSQTTGGAFF	TGTGCCAGCAGCCAAACAACAGGGGGCGCTTTCTTT
-	TRBJ2-1	TRBV7-8	-	CASSLESGRANEQFF	TGTGCCAGCAGCTTAGAATCCGGCAGGGCTAATGAGCAGTTCTTC
TRBD2	TRBJ2-3	TRBV6-5	-	CASSLAGGTPEDTQYF	TGTGCCAGCAGTTTAGCGGGAGGGACCCCAGAAGATACGCAGTATTTT
-	TRBJ2-2	TRBV11-3	-	CASSLVRSSGELFF	TGTGCCAGCAGCTTAGTTCGGAGTTCTGGGGAGCTGTTTTTT
TRBD1	TRBJ2-7	TRBV5-1	-	CASSFTSRQGAGEQYF	TGCGCCAGCAGCTTCACTTCAAGACAGGGGGCGGGCGAGCAGTACTTC
-	TRBJ2-1	TRBV6-5	-	CASNKLGAYYNEQFF	TGTGCCAGCAACAAACTGGGGGCCTACTACAATGAGCAGTTCTTC
TRBD1	TRBJ1-1	TRBV7-9	few	CASSLGQGVTEAFF	TGTGCCAGCAGCCTGGGACAGGGGGTCACTGAAGCTTTCTTT
TRBD1	TRBJ1-6	TRBV3-1/TRBV3-2	-	CASSTGQTPLHF	TGTGCCAGCAGCACGGGACAGACGCCCCTCCACTTT
TRBD1	TRBJ2-1	TRBV6-5	-	CASRRDRVNEQFF	TGTGCCAGCAGGCGGGACAGGGTCAATGAGCAGTTCTTC
TRBD2	TRBJ2-5	TRBV7-9	-	CASSSGPLLAGWETQYF	TGTGCCAGCAGCTCAGGTCCCCTTCTAGCGGGCTGGGAGACCCAGTACTTC
TRBD1	TRBJ1-2	TRBV10-3	-	CAISESTGGGYTF	TGTGCCATCAGTGAGTCGACAGGGGGAGGCTACACCTTC
-	TRBJ1-2	TRBV12-3/TRBV12-4	-	CASSLRGGSGYTF	TGTGCCAGCAGCCTAAGGGGGGGTAGCGGCTACACCTTC
-	TRBJ2-2	TRBV27	-	CASTSTGELFF	TGTGCCAGCACGTCCACCGGGGAGCTGTTTTTT
-	TRBJ1-5	TRBV6-5	-	CATRRTLDQPQHF	TGTGCCACCAGGAGAACACTAGATCAGCCCCAGCATTTT
-	TRBJ1-5	TRBV4-3	once	CASSQDLSQPQHF	TGCGCCAGCAGCCAAGACTTGAGCCAGCCCCAGCATTTT
-	TRBJ1-4	TRBV6-5	-	CASSPGRHNEKLFF	TGTGCCAGCAGTCCAGGGCGTCACAATGAAAAACTGTTTTTT
-	TRBJ1-2	TRBV2	-	CASSLKFDSGYTF	TGTGCCAGCAGTCTAAAATTCGACAGTGGCTACACCTTC
-	TRBJ2-3	TRBV5-8	-	CASSRLASESRDTQYF	TGTGCCAGCAGCCGGCTAGCGTCCGAGAGTCGGGATACGCAGTATTTT
-	TRBJ1-2	TRBV15	once	CATSVGTNYGYTF	TGTGCCACCTCAGTCGGGACTAACTATGGCTACACCTTC
TRBD2	TRBJ2-1	TRBV7-2	-	CASSRRQLASGRNNEQFF	TGTGCCAGCAGCCGTCGTCAATTGGCTAGCGGGAGGAACAATGAGCAGTTCTTC
-	TRBJ2-7	TRBV28	-	CASSLFSGREEQYF	TGTGCCAGCAGTTTGTTTTCGGGAAGGGAAGAGCAGTACTTC
-	TRBJ2-7	TRBV9	few	CASSVLAEAYEQYF	TGTGCCAGCAGCGTTTTAGCGGAGGCCTACGAGCAGTACTTC
TRBD2	TRBJ2-5	TRBV13	-	CASSEKIIAGGLETQYF	TGTGCCAGCAGCGAAAAGATCATAGCGGGAGGGCTCGAGACCCAGTACTTC
TRBD2	TRBJ2-1	TRBV3-1/TRBV3-2	-	CASSPREGEQFF	TGTGCCAGCAGCCCTAGGGAGGGGGAGCAGTTCTTC
TRBD1	TRBJ2-7	TRBV3-1/TRBV3-2	-	CASSRIRTGEAEQYF	TGTGCCAGCAGCCGAATTAGGACAGGGGAGGCAGAGCAGTACTTC
TRBD2	TRBJ2-2	TRBV5-4	-	CASSGGGSGELFF	TGTGCCAGCAGTGGGGGGGGTTCCGGGGAGCTGTTTTTT
TRBD2	TRBJ2-1	TRBV10-3	-	CAISERTSGYNEQFF	TGTGCCATCAGTGAGCGGACTAGCGGGTACAATGAGCAGTTCTTC
TRBD2	TRBJ2-3	TRBV7-2	-	CASVLAGGPTQYF	TGTGCCAGCGTGCTAGCGGGAGGCCCTACGCAGTATTTT